This T cell receptor (beta chain) was captured by sequencing in a study of human T cells and chemical hapten exposure. Study summary: TCR yields per sample varied, mainly owing to small pooled library volume differences. Study-level findings and limits: Expanded TCRs made up significantly more big CDR3 similarity clusters than controls did. Higher patch test scores went with higher counts of PT1 expanded TCRs.

As for time point: patch test 3, about 24 weeks after DPC sensitization. Treatment meaning: therapeutic diphenylcyclopropenone sensitization with weekly scalp DPC. Authors' methods: Samples held a median of 95,638 TCRs, range about 23,224–690,600. One entry per CDR3 protein, called by TCRdb with MiXCR from the RACE reads. These V and J calls are TCRdb output, not the study's own analysis. The sample lists about 170,000 distinct CDR3 sequences, roughly 26% occurring once. Between the trimmed V and J ends, which lost 6 bases and 5 bases, there was a span of 13 bases. CDR1 is MNHEY, CDR2 SVGEGT, per germline. The CDR3 is 13 residues long. Concerning this clonotype: The antigen is not known.

The genes are TRBV6-2 or TRBV6-3 and TRBJ1-2; a possible D gene is TRBD1 (6 bases). The sequence came from a woman under 30 with alopecia areata. Some clones in this sample may be carry-over from other donors' samples. The sequencing here drew on whole blood, taken in connection with sensitization to the hapten diphenylcyclopropenone (DPC). CDR3 sequence: CASSPTGEYGYTF. For the CDR3, the DNA is TGTGCCAGCAGCCCGACAGGCGAATATGGCTACACCTTC.